The T cell receptor beta chain described here comes from a study of CD8+ T cells in alopecia areata. After isolation, RNA underwent reverse transcription to generate cDNA as the sequencing template. Assay: immunoSEQ multiplex PCR; the TCRdb copy retains only in-frame clones and omits some. The sample has more than 150,000 clones; around 51% are singletons. Treatment specified: oral pan-JAK inhibitor, 5-10 mg twice daily. The CDR3 sequence is 13 residues long. Trimming took off 1 base at V and 1 base at J, with 4 bases between the two ends. The germline V gene encodes CDR1 MGHRA and CDR2 YSYEKL. The genes are TRBV4-1 and TRBJ1-1; no clear D gene. The receptor was derived from a human donor with alopecia areata. The input for sequencing was CD8+ T cells sorted from blood, taken around week 52, from a patient treated with tofacitinib. The CDR3: CASSQAQNTEAFF. For the CDR3, the DNA is TGCGCCAGCAGCCAAGCACAGAACACTGAAGCTTTCTTT.